This TCR beta chain was found in a study of blood T cell repertoires in COVID-19. Some clones are missing from TCRdb's copy, which holds only in-frame ones; the method was immunoSEQ multiplex PCR. The profile shows more than 200,000 clones, about 79% of them singletons. The sample was peripheral blood. The sequence derives from a woman in her thirties or forties who had recovered from COVID-19.

DNA of the CDR3: TGTGCCAGCAGCTCGGGGACTAGCGGGGGGGCCGGTGAGCAGTTCTTC. Protein: CASSSGTSGGAGEQFF. This sequence joins TRBV9 and TRBJ2-1, with TRBD2 matching over 16 bases. The CDR3 runs to 16 residues. Germline lookup yields CDR1 SGDLS and CDR2 YYNGEE. The trim removed 4 bases at V and 9 bases at J, leaving 7 bases unmatched.